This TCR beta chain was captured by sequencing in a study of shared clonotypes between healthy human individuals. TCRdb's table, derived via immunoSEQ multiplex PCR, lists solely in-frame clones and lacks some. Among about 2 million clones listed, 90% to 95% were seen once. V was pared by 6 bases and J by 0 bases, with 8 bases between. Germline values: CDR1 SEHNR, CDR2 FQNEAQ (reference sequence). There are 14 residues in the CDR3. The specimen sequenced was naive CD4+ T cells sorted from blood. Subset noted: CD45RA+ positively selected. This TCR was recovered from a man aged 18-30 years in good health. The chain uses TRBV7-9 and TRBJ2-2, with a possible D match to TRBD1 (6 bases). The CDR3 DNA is TGTGCCAGCAGAGGACAGCCGAACACCGGGGAGCTGTTTTTT. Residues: CASRGQPNTGELFF.